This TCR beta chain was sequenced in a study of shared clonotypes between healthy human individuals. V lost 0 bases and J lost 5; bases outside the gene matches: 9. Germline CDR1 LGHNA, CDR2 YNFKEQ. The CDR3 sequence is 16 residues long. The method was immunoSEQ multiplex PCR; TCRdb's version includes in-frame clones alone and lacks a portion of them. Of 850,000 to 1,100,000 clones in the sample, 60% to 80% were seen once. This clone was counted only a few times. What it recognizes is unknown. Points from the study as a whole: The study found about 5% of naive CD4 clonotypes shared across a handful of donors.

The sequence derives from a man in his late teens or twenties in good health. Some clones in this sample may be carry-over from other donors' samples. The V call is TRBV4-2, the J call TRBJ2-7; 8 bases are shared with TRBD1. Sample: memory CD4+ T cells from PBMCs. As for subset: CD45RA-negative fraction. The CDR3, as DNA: TGTGCCAGCAGCCAAGATTTGCGACAGGGGTGGCACGAGCAGTACTTC. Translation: CASSQDLRQGWHEQYF.